One sample yielded the 2 T cell receptor beta chains listed below, sequenced in a study of spatial heterogeneity in lung cancer. TCRdb reanalysed the 5' RACE reads using MiXCR and keeps one entry per CDR3 protein. Of about 120,000 distinct CDR3 sequences detected, more than 9% appear once; the ten largest clones hold around 16%. Indicated time point: blood at routine non-recurrence follow-up after resection. Researchers sequenced whole RNA taken from tumor, nontumor lung or frozen PBMC without sorting. This material consisted of PBMCs, taken at follow-up. The source of these receptors is a male donor with early-stage non-small cell lung cancer.

The CDR3 reads CASSEAGGPTGELFF. The CDR3 bases are TGTGCCAGCAGCGAAGCGGGGGGGCCCACCGGGGAGCTGTTTTTT. This chain connects TRBV6-5 to TRBJ2-2, with 10 bases matching TRBD2. The CDR3 totals 15 residues. Germline CDR1 reads MNHEY; CDR2 reads SVGAGI. V trimming: 6 bases; J trimming: 4 bases; junction bases outside the gene matches: 5.

The V call is TRBV30, the J call TRBJ1-1, with TRBD1 as a possible D gene (5 bases). The V gene lost 8 bases and the J gene lost 2 bases, with 15 bases spanning the gap. The CDR3 sequence is 13 residues long. CDR1 and CDR2 (germline): GTSNPN, SVGIG (reference sequence). The CDR3 sequence: CARNKGLNTEAFF. CDR3 in DNA: TGTGCCCGTAATAAGGGGCTCAACACTGAAGCTTTCTTT.